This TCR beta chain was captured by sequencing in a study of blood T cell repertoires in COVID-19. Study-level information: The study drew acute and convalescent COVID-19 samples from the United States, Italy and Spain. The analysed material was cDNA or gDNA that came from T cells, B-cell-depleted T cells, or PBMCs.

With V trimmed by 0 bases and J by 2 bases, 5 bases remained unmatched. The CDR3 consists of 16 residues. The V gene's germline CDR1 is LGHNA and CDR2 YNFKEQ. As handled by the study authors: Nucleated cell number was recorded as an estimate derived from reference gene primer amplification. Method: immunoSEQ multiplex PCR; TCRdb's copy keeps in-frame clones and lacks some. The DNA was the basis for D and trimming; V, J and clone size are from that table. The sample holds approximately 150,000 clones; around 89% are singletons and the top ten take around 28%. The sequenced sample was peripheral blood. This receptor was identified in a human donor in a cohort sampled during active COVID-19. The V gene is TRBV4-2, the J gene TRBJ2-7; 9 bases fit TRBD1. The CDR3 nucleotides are TGTGCCAGCAGCCAAGACCGAGGGACAGGGACCTACGAGCAGTACTTC. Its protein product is CASSQDRGTGTYEQYF.